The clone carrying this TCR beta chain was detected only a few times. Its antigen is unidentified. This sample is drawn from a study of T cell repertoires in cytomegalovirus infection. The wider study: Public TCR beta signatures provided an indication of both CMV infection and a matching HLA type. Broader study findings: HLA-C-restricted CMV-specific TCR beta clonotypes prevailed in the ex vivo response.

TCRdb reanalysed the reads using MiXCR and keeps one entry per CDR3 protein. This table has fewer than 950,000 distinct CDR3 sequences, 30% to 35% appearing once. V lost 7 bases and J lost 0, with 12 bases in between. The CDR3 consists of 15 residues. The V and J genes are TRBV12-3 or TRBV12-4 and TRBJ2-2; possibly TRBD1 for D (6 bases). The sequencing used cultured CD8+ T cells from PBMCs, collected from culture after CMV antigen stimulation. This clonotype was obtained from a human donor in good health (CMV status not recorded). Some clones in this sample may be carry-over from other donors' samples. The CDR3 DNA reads TGTGCCAGCATCTCAGGGGTGGCGAACACCGGGGAGCTGTTTTTT. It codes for CASISGVANTGELFF.